These 19 T cell receptor beta chains were all obtained from the same sample, sequenced in a study of identical twins. TCRdb re-analysed the 5' RACE reads in MiXCR, keeping a single row per CDR3 protein. The data show hundreds of thousands of distinct CDR3 sequences, around 7.4% seen once. The same sample was also studied in work on yellow fever vaccine responses in identical twins.

The material sequenced was PBMCs. These TCRs come from a young woman in good health.

This clonotype was counted many times. Compared with germline, one end of the junction differs, possibly owing to a read error. This rearrangement joins TRBV18 to TRBJ1-1; D possibly corresponds to TRBD1 (5 bases). Germline CDR1 reads KGHSH; CDR2 reads LQKENI. The CDR3 covers 14 residues. CDR3 residues: CASSPQGGNTEAFF. As DNA, the CDR3 is TGCGCCAGCAGCCCTCAGGGCGGGAACACTGAAGCTTTCTTT.

This clonotype was seen only a few times. The chain has TRBV15 and TRBJ2-2; 7 bases align to TRBD1. CDR1 and CDR2 (germline): LNHNV, YYDKDF (reference sequence). The trim removed 8 bases at V and 2 bases at J, leaving 17 bases unmatched. The CDR3 extends over 18 amino acids. In DNA form, the CDR3 reads TGTGCCACCGGAGATAGGGACAGAGCCGAGGGTAACACCGGGGAGCTGTTTTTT. As protein: CATGDRDRAEGNTGELFF.

The chain carries TRBV2 and TRBJ2-3, with a possible D match to TRBD2 (6 bases). The CDR3 runs 15 residues. Germline V gene data show CDR1 as SNHLY and CDR2 as FYNNEI. The germline V and J ends were trimmed by 3 bases and 0 bases, with 10 bases remaining between them. CDR3 protein: CASSDDSGSTDTQYF. CDR3 in DNA: TGTGCCAGCAGTGATGATAGCGGCAGCACAGATACGCAGTATTTT. Based on the CDR3 plus reference TRBV2 and TRBJ2-3, the full variable domain is EPEVTQTPSHQVTQMGQEVILRCVPISNHLYFYWYRQILGQKVEFLVSFYNNEISEKSEIFDDQFSVERPDGSNFTLKIRSTKLEDSAMYFCASSDDSGSTDTQYFGPGTRLTVL.

There are many counts of this clonotype. The chain combines TRBV24-1 with TRBJ2-5, with 9 bases aligning to TRBD2. V lost 4 bases to trimming and J lost 5 bases; unmatched junction nucleotides: 10. Germline V CDR1 and CDR2: KGHDR, SFDVKD. The length of the CDR3 is 16 residues. The CDR3 loop is CATSDGRAGGAETQYF. The CDR3 coding sequence is TGTGCCACCAGTGACGGTAGGGCGGGAGGGGCTGAGACCCAGTACTTC.

V usage is TRBV20-1 and J usage is TRBJ1-2, with 9 positions matching TRBD1. Trimming took 6 bases from V and 6 from J; bases not matched to a gene: 14. Per the germline V gene, CDR1 is DFQATT and CDR2 is SNEGSKA (reference sequence). The CDR3 extends over 15 amino acids. This CDR3 reads CSAEYMGQGRNGYTF. The CDR3 coding sequence is TGCAGTGCGGAATATATGGGACAGGGTAGGAATGGCTACACCTTC.

At least ten counts were recorded for this clonotype. This chain connects TRBV12-3 or TRBV12-4 to TRBJ1-2, with TRBD1 matching over 10 bases. J lost 3 bases, V lost 3 bases, and 10 bases had no gene match. This CDR3 has 17 residues. The CDR3 DNA follows: TGTGCCAGCAGTTTTGGCGGGGGACAGGGGTTCGACTATGGCTACACCTTC. Translated, it gives CASSFGGGQGFDYGYTF.

V gene TRBV5-5 combines with J gene TRBJ1-2; 7 nucleotides align to TRBD1. Per the germline V gene, CDR1 is SGHKS and CDR2 is YYEKEE (reference sequence). This CDR3 contains 13 residues. The V gene end was trimmed by 3 bases and the J gene end by 4 bases; junction bases not matched to a gene: 3. The CDR3 here is CASSWDSIYGYTF. The DNA of the CDR3 is TGTGCCAGCAGCTGGGACAGCATCTATGGCTACACCTTC.

This clonotype was counted only a few times. The CDR3 sequence is CASSLPRINTGELFF. The CDR3, as DNA: TGTGCCAGCAGCTTACCCAGGATTAACACCGGGGAGCTGTTTTTT. The chain carries TRBV11-1 and TRBJ2-2; D is unclear. Germline V gives CDR1 SGHAT, CDR2 FQDESV (reference sequence). The CDR3 is made up of 15 amino acids. Trimming cost V 2 bases and J 2 bases, with 9 bases left between them.

In its sample, this clonotype was seen a few times. The chain joins TRBV5-1 to TRBJ2-3; D is perhaps TRBD1 (5 bases). The CDR3 spans 15 residues. Germline V gene sequence: CDR1 SGHRS, CDR2 YFSETQ. Trimming removed 0 bases from V and 3 bases from J, with 11 bases in between. CDR3 sequence (DNA): TGCGCCAGCAGCTTGGAGGTACAGGAGACAGATACGCAGTATTTT. Amino acids: CASSLEVQETDTQYF.

Ten or more counts support this clonotype. The chain carries TRBV5-1 and TRBJ1-2; D is undetermined. Deletions cut 0 bases from V and 2 bases from J, with 8 bases between. CDR1 is SGHRS, CDR2 YFSETQ, per germline. The CDR3 has 14 residues. The CDR3 DNA is TGCGCCAGCAGCTTGGTAACAGCGAACTATGGCTACACCTTC. This gives the protein CASSLVTANYGYTF.

This clonotype has only a few counts. The chain links TRBV19 to TRBJ2-1; 13 bases line up with TRBD2. The germline gives CDR1 LNHDA, CDR2 SQIVND (reference sequence). The ends lost 1 base at V and 8 bases at J; junction bases unmatched: 5. The CDR3 has 16 amino acids. This CDR3 is CASSIVLAGGGDEQFF. The CDR3, as DNA: TGTGCCAGTAGTATAGTACTAGCGGGAGGGGGCGATGAGCAGTTCTTC.

In its sample, this clonotype was seen many times. This chain joins TRBV7-2 and TRBJ2-1; 7 bases align to TRBD1. CDR1 SGHTA and CDR2 FQGNSA come from the germline V gene. This CDR3 has 16 amino acids. After removal of 7 bases from V and 6 bases from J, the junction contained 15 bases not matched to a gene. CDR3 DNA: TGTGCCAGCACGCCCCGGGGTGGTGGGACAGTCAATGAGCAGTTCTTC. Its protein product is CASTPRGGGTVNEQFF.

The table lists this clonotype with many counts. The chain is built from TRBV5-1 and TRBJ2-1; 9 nucleotides match TRBD2. This CDR3 has 16 residues. CDR1 SGHRS and CDR2 YFSETQ come from the germline V gene. V shed 3 bases and J 0 bases; nucleotides not matched to a gene: 4. The CDR3 sequence is CASSSDSGSSYNEQFF. CDR3 nucleotide sequence: TGCGCCAGCAGCTCAGATAGCGGGAGCTCCTACAATGAGCAGTTCTTC.

The table lists this clonotype with a few counts. This chain links TRBV7-8 with TRBJ2-7; D gene ambiguous. Germline-derived CDR1 and CDR2 are SGHVS and FQNEAQ. Trimming removed 7 bases from V and 3 bases from J, with 16 bases in between. The CDR3 spans 14 residues. In nucleotides, the CDR3 is TGTGCCAGCACCCCGTCGCGGAGTTTCTACGAGCAGTACTTC. Its protein is CASTPSRSFYEQYF. Supplemented by reference TRBV7-8 and TRBJ2-7, the full variable domain reads GAGVSQSPRYKVAKRGQDVALRCDPISGHVSLFWYQQALGQGPEFLTYFQNEAQLDKSGLPSDRFFAERPEGSVSTLKIQRTQQEDSAVYLCASTPSRSFYEQYFGPGTRLTVT.

This clonotype was counted between two and nine times. The chain recombines TRBV3-1 with TRBJ2-7; the match to TRBD1 covers 9 bases. Trimming took 3 bases from V and 5 from J; bases not matched to a gene: 8. The CDR3 covers 15 residues. From germline, CDR1 is LGHDT and CDR2 YNNKEL (reference sequence). The CDR3 protein is CASSQTRDRAHEQYF. CDR3 nucleotide sequence: TGTGCCAGCAGCCAGACCCGGGACAGGGCCCACGAGCAGTACTTC.

The chain combines TRBV28 with TRBJ2-7; 9 nucleotides line up with TRBD2. V lost 3 bases and J lost 3; bases outside the gene matches: 3. The CDR3 contains 14 residues. Germline values: CDR1 MDHEN, CDR2 SYDVKM. As DNA, the CDR3 is TGTGCCAGCAGTTTTGGGACTAGCAGCTACGAGCAGTACGTC. It encodes CASSFGTSSYEQYV.

Worth noting for this clonotype: A read error may be the cause here, since a much bigger clone is one base away. The chain joins TRBV3-1 to TRBJ2-7; a weak D match, TRBD1 (6 bases). This CDR3 comprises 16 residues. Germline V lookup: CDR1 LGHDT, CDR2 YNNKEL (reference sequence). The CDR3 loop reads CACSQVPTGLSYEQYF. In DNA form, the CDR3 reads TGTGCCTGCAGCCAAGTCCCAACAGGGCTCTCCTACGAGCAGTACTTC.

This rearrangement joins TRBV2 to TRBJ2-1; D gene unclear. Germline values: CDR1 SNHLY, CDR2 FYNNEI. The V and J ends lost 3 bases and 2 bases respectively, with 11 bases between them. The CDR3 runs to 15 residues. The CDR3, as DNA: TGTGCCAGCAGTGATATCAATGCAGCCTACAATGAGCAGTTCTTC. Residues: CASSDINAAYNEQFF. The full variable domain, in which reference TRBV2 and TRBJ2-1 provide the parts outside the CDR3, is EPEVTQTPSHQVTQMGQEVILRCVPISNHLYFYWYRQILGQKVEFLVSFYNNEISEKSEIFDDQFSVERPDGSNFTLKIRSTKLEDSAMYFCASSDINAAYNEQFFGPGTRLTVL.

The CDR3 sequence: CATSREAGGPTGELFF. The CDR3 nucleotides read TGTGCCACCAGCAGAGAGGCGGGGGGGCCCACCGGGGAGCTGTTTTTT. V usage is TRBV15 and J usage is TRBJ2-2; 9 bases are a match to TRBD2. The germline CDR1 and CDR2 sequences are LNHNV and YYDKDF (reference sequence). V lost 0 bases, J lost 4 bases, and 3 bases stayed unmatched. This CDR3 has 16 amino acids.